The 5 T cell receptor beta chains reported below all come from one sample, sequenced in a study of control samples from healthy donors and cancer patients. Assay: immunoSEQ multiplex PCR; the TCRdb copy retains only in-frame clones and omits some. In the table there are 110,000 to 150,000 clones, 85% to 95% of which are singletons. The source material was blood. The receptors come from a man aged 40-49 years in good health.

In this sample, this clone turned up a few times. This chain joins TRBV6-6 and TRBJ1-3, with no clear D. The CDR3 is made up of 13 amino acids. Trimming cost V 2 bases and J 8 bases, with 10 bases left between them. Germline loops: CDR1 MNHNY, CDR2 SVGAGI (reference sequence). This CDR3 is CASSYRPSDTIYF. The CDR3 DNA sequence: TGTGCCAGCAGTTACCGACCGTCGGACACCATATATTTT.

The rearrangement links TRBV20-1 to TRBJ1-2; no definite D call. Looked up from germline, CDR1 is DFQATT and CDR2 is SNEGSKA (reference sequence). CDR3 size: 12 residues. Trimming left V 3 bases short and J 4 bases short, with 9 bases between. The DNA for the CDR3 is TGCAGTGCTAGTCACAGACTCTATGGCTACACCTTC. Amino acids: CSASHRLYGYTF.

The J gene is TRBJ2-2, the V gene TRBV7-8; 8 bases align to TRBD2. Germline loops: CDR1 SGHVS, CDR2 FQNEAQ. The CDR3 contains 16 residues. J was trimmed by 5 bases and V by 6 bases; bases with no gene match: 11. CDR3 loop: CASRHRTSQQTGELFF. The CDR3 region has the DNA TGTGCCAGCAGACACCGGACTAGCCAACAAACCGGGGAGCTGTTTTTT.

J is TRBJ1-4 and V is TRBV25-1; possible D gene TRBD1, 6 bases. Germline-derived CDR1 and CDR2 are MGHDK and SYGVNS. The CDR3 spans 15 residues. Trimming shortened V by 2 bases and J by 6 bases, and 13 bases separated the two germline ends. CDR3 sequence: CASSETGLVDEKLFF. Here the CDR3 DNA reads TGTGCCAGCAGTGAAACAGGGTTAGTAGATGAAAAACTGTTTTTT. Filled out from reference TRBV25-1 and TRBJ1-4, the complete variable domain reads EADIYQTPRYLVIGTGKKITLECSQTMGHDKMYWYQQDPGMELHLIHYSYGVNSTEKGDLSSESTVSRIRTEHFPLTLESARPSHTSQYLCASSETGLVDEKLFFGSGTQLSVL.

This chain uses TRBV9 with TRBJ1-4, with a tentative D call TRBD1 (6 bases). V lost 0 bases, J lost 2 bases, and 8 bases lay in between. Per the germline V gene, CDR1 is SGDLS and CDR2 is YYNGEE. The CDR3 contains 15 residues. Written as DNA, the CDR3 is TGTGCCAGCAGCGTAGGGGGGGCGACTAATGAAAAACTGTTTTTT. This encodes CASSVGGATNEKLFF.